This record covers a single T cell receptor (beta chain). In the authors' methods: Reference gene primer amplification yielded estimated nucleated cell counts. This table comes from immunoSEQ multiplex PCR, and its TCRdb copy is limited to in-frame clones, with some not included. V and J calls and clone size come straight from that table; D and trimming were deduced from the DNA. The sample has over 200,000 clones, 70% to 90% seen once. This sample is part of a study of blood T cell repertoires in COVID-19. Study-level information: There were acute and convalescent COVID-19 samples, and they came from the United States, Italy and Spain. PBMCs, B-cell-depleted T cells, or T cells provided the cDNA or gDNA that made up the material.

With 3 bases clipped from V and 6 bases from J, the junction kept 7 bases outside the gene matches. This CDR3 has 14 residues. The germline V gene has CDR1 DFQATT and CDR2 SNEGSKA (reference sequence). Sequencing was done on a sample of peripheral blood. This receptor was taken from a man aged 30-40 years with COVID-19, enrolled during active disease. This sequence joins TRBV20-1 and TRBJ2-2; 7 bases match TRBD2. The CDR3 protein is CSASLTSAPGELFF. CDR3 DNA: TGCAGTGCTAGTCTAACTAGCGCACCCGGGGAGCTGTTTTTT.